These T cell receptor beta chains were read from a single sample in a study of spatial heterogeneity in lung cancer. TCRdb reanalysed the 5' RACE reads using MiXCR and keeps one entry per CDR3 protein. Of about 13,000 distinct CDR3 sequences listed, under 6% are singletons. The specimen comprised lung tumor tissue, sampled at surgery. These receptors were taken from a male donor with early-stage non-small cell lung cancer. CDR3s include the opening cysteine and the closing phenylalanine or tryptophan. The D gene is left open where the match is weak. For some rows the clone size is stated as once, few or many, or as a class when expanded; others skip it.

size: many
J: TRBJ2-4
V: TRBV19
D: TRBD1
DNA: TGTGCCAGTAGCCGGACAGGGTCAGGGAACATTCAGTACTTC
CDR3: CASSRTGSGNIQYF

size: many
J: TRBJ2-3
V: TRBV6-1
D: NA
DNA: TGTGCCAGCAGTGAACAAGTAAATACGCAGTATTTT
CDR3: CASSEQVNTQYF

size: many
J: TRBJ1-5
V: TRBV2
D: NA
DNA: TGTGCCAGCGGGAGGGCGGAGGATCAGCCCCAGCATTTT
CDR3: CASGRAEDQPQHF

size: few
J: TRBJ2-5
V: TRBV5-1
D: TRBD2
DNA: TGCGCCAGCAGCTCCGGACTAGCGGGGGGCCAAGAGACCCAGTACTTC
CDR3: CASSSGLAGGQETQYF

size: medium-sized
J: TRBJ1-2
V: TRBV6-5
D: TRBD1
DNA: TGTGCCAGCAGCCTTCACAGGGGACCGTATGGCTACACCTTC
CDR3: CASSLHRGPYGYTF

size: many
J: TRBJ1-4
V: TRBV4-1
D: NA
DNA: TGCGCCAGCAGCAGCTTGCAAAATGAAAAACTGTTTTTT
CDR3: CASSSLQNEKLFF

size: many
J: TRBJ1-5
V: TRBV2
D: NA
DNA: TGTGCCAGCAGAGAAACCATGGCCGGGATGGGCAATCAGCCCCAGCATTTT
CDR3: CASRETMAGMGNQPQHF

size: NA
J: TRBJ1-2
V: TRBV30
D: NA
DNA: TGTGCCTGGAGTGTCTACCTTGGCTACACCTTC
CDR3: CAWSVYLGYTF

size: many
J: TRBJ2-1
V: TRBV11-3
D: TRBD2
DNA: TGTGCCAGCAGCCACCCGGTAGCGGGGGAGAATGAGCAGTTCTTC
CDR3: CASSHPVAGENEQFF

size: many
J: TRBJ1-1
V: TRBV11-3
D: NA
DNA: TGTGCCAGCAGCTTAGGCGGAAGGGAGGATACTGAAGCTTTCTTT
CDR3: CASSLGGREDTEAFF

size: many
J: TRBJ2-3
V: TRBV18
D: NA
DNA: TGTGCCAGCTCACCGGTCAACGATGCCCAGGAAGATACGCAGTATTTT
CDR3: CASSPVNDAQEDTQYF

size: many
J: TRBJ2-1
V: TRBV5-6
D: TRBD2
DNA: TGTGCCAGCAGCAAAACTACTTTAGCGGGGTTTGGGAATGAGCAGTTCTTC
CDR3: CASSKTTLAGFGNEQFF

size: few
J: TRBJ2-7
V: TRBV12-3/TRBV12-4
D: TRBD1
DNA: TGTGCCAGCAGTCCCGGACAGGGGAGTTCCTACGAGCAGTACTTC
CDR3: CASSPGQGSSYEQYF

size: few
J: TRBJ2-7
V: TRBV4-1
D: NA
DNA: TGCGCCAGCAGCCAAGAAGGTCAGGACTACGAGCAGTACTTC
CDR3: CASSQEGQDYEQYF

size: many
J: TRBJ1-6
V: TRBV7-2
D: NA
DNA: TGTGCCAGCAGCTTGAGTGGACCCTATAATTCACCCCTCCACTTT
CDR3: CASSLSGPYNSPLHF

size: many
J: TRBJ2-3
V: TRBV28
D: NA
DNA: TGTGCCAGCACCCTGTTGAATACGCAGTATTTT
CDR3: CASTLLNTQYF

size: many
J: TRBJ2-5
V: TRBV12-3/TRBV12-4
D: NA
DNA: TGTGCCAGCAGTTTACGCTCGGTAGAGACCCAGTACTTC
CDR3: CASSLRSVETQYF

size: NA
J: TRBJ2-6
V: TRBV5-1
D: NA
DNA: TGCGCCAGCAGCCCGACAGGAACTGGGGCCAACGTCCTGACTTTC
CDR3: CASSPTGTGANVLTF

size: many
J: TRBJ1-4
V: TRBV20-1
D: NA
DNA: TGCAGTGCTAGGAAGGGGTTTGGTAATGAAAAACTGTTTTTT
CDR3: CSARKGFGNEKLFF

size: medium-sized
J: TRBJ2-7
V: TRBV6-6
D: TRBD1
DNA: TGTGCCAGCAGGGACCGGACAGGGGGCACCTACGAGCAGTACTTC
CDR3: CASRDRTGGTYEQYF

size: many
J: TRBJ2-1
V: TRBV20-1
D: NA
DNA: TGCAGTGCCAGAGGTTTGACCCGGCAGTTCTTC
CDR3: CSARGLTRQFF

size: few
J: TRBJ1-6
V: TRBV5-6
D: NA
DNA: TGTGCCAGCAGCTTGGGCAGGGGCGTTAATAATTCACCCCTCCACTTT
CDR3: CASSLGRGVNNSPLHF

size: medium-sized
J: TRBJ1-1
V: TRBV6-5
D: NA
DNA: TGTGCCAGCGGTCTCCCCGGGGGCACTGAAGCTTTCTTT
CDR3: CASGLPGGTEAFF

size: many
J: TRBJ2-7
V: TRBV13
D: TRBD2
DNA: TGTGCCAGCAGCTCCCATGGGGCTAGCGGATTCTCCTACGAGCAGTACTTC
CDR3: CASSSHGASGFSYEQYF

size: few
J: TRBJ2-3
V: TRBV7-2
D: TRBD2
DNA: TGTGCCAGCAGCGCTACTAGCGGGGCCGTTAATACGCAGTATTTT
CDR3: CASSATSGAVNTQYF

size: many
J: TRBJ1-5
V: TRBV20-1
D: NA
DNA: TGCAGTGCTAGACTAGCCCAGGGTCAGGTGTCCAATCAGCCCCAGCATTTT
CDR3: CSARLAQGQVSNQPQHF

size: many
J: TRBJ1-4
V: TRBV6-5
D: NA
DNA: TGTGCCAGCAGTTACTCGGGCAGGGTAGTTCAAAAACTGTTTTTT
CDR3: CASSYSGRVVQKLFF

size: many
J: TRBJ2-1
V: TRBV6-5
D: TRBD1
DNA: TGTGCCAGCAGCAGCACCGGGACAGGGATCTACAATGAGCAGTTCTTC
CDR3: CASSSTGTGIYNEQFF

size: many
J: TRBJ1-5
V: TRBV7-9
D: NA
DNA: TGTGCCAGCAGCCTACGGGGGGAGCAGCCCCAGCATTTT
CDR3: CASSLRGEQPQHF

size: few
J: TRBJ2-7
V: TRBV20-1
D: NA
DNA: TGCAGTGTTTCCCCCTTGGCGGAGGGTTCCTACGAGCAGTACTTC
CDR3: CSVSPLAEGSYEQYF

size: medium-sized
J: TRBJ2-7
V: TRBV11-3
D: NA
DNA: TGTGCCAGCAGCTTAGGTGAGGGCTACGAGCAGTACTTC
CDR3: CASSLGEGYEQYF

size: many
J: TRBJ2-7
V: TRBV7-9
D: TRBD2
DNA: TGTGCCAGCAGCATCCCGGGACTAGCGGGGGCGTACGAGCAGTACTTC
CDR3: CASSIPGLAGAYEQYF

size: many
J: TRBJ1-5
V: TRBV6-2/TRBV6-3
D: NA
DNA: TGTGCCAGCACCAACTGGGGAGGGGGCAATCAGCCCCAGCATTTT
CDR3: CASTNWGGGNQPQHF

size: many
J: TRBJ1-5
V: TRBV20-1
D: NA
DNA: TGCAGTGCTAGATCACAGAGCAATCAGCCCCAGCATTTT
CDR3: CSARSQSNQPQHF

size: many
J: TRBJ1-5
V: TRBV15
D: NA
DNA: TGTGCCACCAGCAGAAGGCCAGGGGTTAGCGGTAATCAGCCCCAGCATTTT
CDR3: CATSRRPGVSGNQPQHF

size: few
J: TRBJ2-1
V: TRBV30
D: NA
DNA: TGTGCCTGGAGTTGGAATGAGCAGTTCTTC
CDR3: CAWSWNEQFF

size: few
J: TRBJ2-7
V: TRBV28
D: NA
DNA: TGTGCCAGCAGCGATCGCTACGAGCAGTACTTC
CDR3: CASSDRYEQYF

size: few
J: TRBJ2-1
V: TRBV27
D: NA
DNA: TGTGCCAGCAGTTTATCTCCAGGGACCCTTTACAATGAGCAGTTCTTC
CDR3: CASSLSPGTLYNEQFF

size: many
J: TRBJ2-7
V: TRBV20-1
D: NA
DNA: TGCAGTGCTAGAGATCAAGTTATCTACGAGCAGTACTTC
CDR3: CSARDQVIYEQYF

size: medium-sized
J: TRBJ1-1
V: TRBV5-1
D: NA
DNA: TGCGCCAGCAGCTTGTCGAGATTGGGGAACACTGAAGCTTTCTTT
CDR3: CASSLSRLGNTEAFF

size: medium-sized
J: TRBJ2-5
V: TRBV6-5
D: TRBD2
DNA: TGTGCCAGCAGCCCATGGCGGGGGGCCGGGTTGGAGACCCAGTACTTC
CDR3: CASSPWRGAGLETQYF

size: many
J: TRBJ2-1
V: TRBV28
D: NA
DNA: TGTGCCAGCAGCCCAGAAGGGACGGATTCCTACAATGAGCAGTTCTTC
CDR3: CASSPEGTDSYNEQFF

size: many
J: TRBJ2-5
V: TRBV7-2
D: NA
DNA: TGTGCCAGCAGCTTCCGTAGGGATGAGACCCAGTACTTC
CDR3: CASSFRRDETQYF

size: many
J: TRBJ2-1
V: TRBV7-2
D: NA
DNA: TGTGCCAGCAGCTTTACCCGGGACTCTCGGGAGCAGTTCTTC
CDR3: CASSFTRDSREQFF

size: many
J: TRBJ2-3
V: TRBV20-1
D: TRBD1
DNA: TGCAGTGCTCGGACAGGGGCAGATACGCAGTATTTT
CDR3: CSARTGADTQYF

size: many
J: TRBJ2-5
V: TRBV27
D: NA
DNA: TGTGCCAGCAGTTTAACGAACCAAGAGACCCAGTACTTC
CDR3: CASSLTNQETQYF

size: many
J: TRBJ2-3
V: TRBV9
D: NA
DNA: TGTGCCAGCAGCGTATCCAGGGCAGATACGCAGTATTTT
CDR3: CASSVSRADTQYF

size: NA
J: TRBJ1-5
V: TRBV10-1
D: TRBD1
DNA: TGCGCCAGCAGTGAGTCGGCAACAGGGGGGGGGCAGCCCCAGCATTTT
CDR3: CASSESATGGGQPQHF

size: many
J: TRBJ1-1
V: TRBV12-3/TRBV12-4
D: NA
DNA: TGTGCCAGCAGTTTTCAGGGTCTGGACACTGAAGCTTTCTTT
CDR3: CASSFQGLDTEAFF

size: many
J: TRBJ2-2
V: TRBV4-3
D: NA
DNA: TGCGCCAGCAGCCAAGATCTGGGGACCACCGGGGAGCTGTTTTTT
CDR3: CASSQDLGTTGELFF

size: NA
J: TRBJ2-1
V: TRBV9
D: NA
DNA: TGTGCCAACAGCCGGACAGAAACCCTGAGCTCCTACAATGAGCAGTTCTTC
CDR3: CANSRTETLSSYNEQFF

size: many
J: TRBJ1-1
V: TRBV5-1
D: TRBD1
DNA: TGCGCCAGCAGCGGGCGGACAGGGTATGCTGAAGCTTTCTTT
CDR3: CASSGRTGYAEAFF